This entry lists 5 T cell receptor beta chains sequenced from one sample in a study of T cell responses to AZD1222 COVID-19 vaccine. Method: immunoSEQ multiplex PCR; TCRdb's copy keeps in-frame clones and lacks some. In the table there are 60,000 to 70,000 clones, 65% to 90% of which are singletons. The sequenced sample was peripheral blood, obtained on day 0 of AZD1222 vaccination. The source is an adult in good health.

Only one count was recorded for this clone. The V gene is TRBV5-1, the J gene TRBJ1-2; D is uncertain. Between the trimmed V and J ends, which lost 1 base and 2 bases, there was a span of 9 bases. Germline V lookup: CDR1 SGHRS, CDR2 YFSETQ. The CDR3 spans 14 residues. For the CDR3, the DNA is TGCGCCAGCAGCTTGTTCCAGAACAACTATGGCTACACCTTC. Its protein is CASSLFQNNYGYTF.

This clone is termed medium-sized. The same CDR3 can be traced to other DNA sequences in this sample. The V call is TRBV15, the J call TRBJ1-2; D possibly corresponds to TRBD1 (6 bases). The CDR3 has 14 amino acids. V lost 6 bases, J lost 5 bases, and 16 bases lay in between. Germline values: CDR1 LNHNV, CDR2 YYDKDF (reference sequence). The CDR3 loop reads CATRGGGDPYGYTF. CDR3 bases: TGTGCCACCAGAGGAGGGGGAGACCCTTATGGCTACACCTTC.

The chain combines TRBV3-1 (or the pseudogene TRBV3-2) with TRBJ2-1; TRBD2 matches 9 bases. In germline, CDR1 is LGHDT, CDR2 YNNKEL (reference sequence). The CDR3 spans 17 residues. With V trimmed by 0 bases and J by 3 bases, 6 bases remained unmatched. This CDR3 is CASSQDWSRGGYNEQFF. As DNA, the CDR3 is TGTGCCAGCAGCCAAGATTGGTCGCGGGGGGGCTACAATGAGCAGTTCTTC.

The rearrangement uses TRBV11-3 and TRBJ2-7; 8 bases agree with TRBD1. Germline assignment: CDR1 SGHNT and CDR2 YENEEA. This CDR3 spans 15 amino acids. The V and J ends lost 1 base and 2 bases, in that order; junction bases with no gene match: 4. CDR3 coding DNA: TGTGCCAGCAGCTTAGGGGACAGGATCCCCTACGAGCAGTACTTC. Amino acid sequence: CASSLGDRIPYEQYF.

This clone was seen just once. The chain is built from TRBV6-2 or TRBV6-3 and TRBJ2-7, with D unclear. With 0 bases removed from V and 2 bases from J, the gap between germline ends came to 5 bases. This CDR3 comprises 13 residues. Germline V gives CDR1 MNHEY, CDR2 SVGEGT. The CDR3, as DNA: TGTGCCAGCAGTTACTCCGGACCCTACGAGCAGTACTTC. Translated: CASSYSGPYEQYF.